The clone carrying this TCR beta chain was observed a handful of times. The antigen remains undetermined. These data originate in a study of regulatory T cells in long-lasting Graves disease. Study summary: Graves' patients who were just diagnosed had used antithyroid drugs for under 3 months. General study points: Persistent disease samples used TRBV28, TRBJ1-2 and TRBJ2-5 preferentially.

iRepertoire HTBI primers and Arm-PCR of CDR3 regions built TCR beta libraries. From the multiplex PCR reads, TCRdb called clonotypes with MiXCR, one entry per CDR3 protein. In the table there are approximately 390,000 distinct CDR3 sequences, roughly 16% of which are singletons. As for time point: newly diagnosed GD, antithyroid drugs for less than 3 months. Extracted PBMC RNA gave rise to the TCR library. The authors drew approximately 9 milliliters of peripheral blood into EDTA tubes. Germline CDR1 SGHNT, CDR2 YENEEA. V shed 5 bases and J 5 bases; nucleotides not matched to a gene: 4. CDR3 length: 14 amino acids. The sample was also reused in another study, on T cells in Graves' hyperthyroidism and ophthalmopathy. As that report states: Uncontrolled infection, other autoimmune disease, pregnancy or lactation disqualified patients from enrolment.

The origin of this receptor is a woman aged 18-29 years with Graves disease. The sequences come from peripheral blood mononuclear cells (PBMCs), collected at new diagnosis, from a patient treated with antithyroid drugs. V and J are TRBV11-3 and TRBJ2-2; 8 positions match TRBD1. The CDR3 DNA reads TGTGCCAGCAGCGGACGACAGGGGACCGGGGAGCTGTTTTTT. Translation: CASSGRQGTGELFF.